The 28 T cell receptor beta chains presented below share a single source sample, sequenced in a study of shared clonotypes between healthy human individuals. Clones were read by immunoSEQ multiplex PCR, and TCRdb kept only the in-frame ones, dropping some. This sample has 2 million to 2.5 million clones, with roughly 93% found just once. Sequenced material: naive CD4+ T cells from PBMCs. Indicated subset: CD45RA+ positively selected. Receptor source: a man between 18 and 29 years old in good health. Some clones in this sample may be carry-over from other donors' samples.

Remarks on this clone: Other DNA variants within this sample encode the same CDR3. The CDR3 coding sequence is TGTGCCAGCTCACCACCGGCGGGGGAGACCCAGTACTTC. Translation gives CASSPPAGETQYF. V usage is TRBV18 and J usage is TRBJ2-5, with D possibly matching TRBD2 (6 bases). Trimming shortened V by 0 bases and J by 5 bases, and 7 bases separated the two germline ends. The germline V gene encodes CDR1 KGHSH and CDR2 LQKENI. The CDR3 runs 13 residues.

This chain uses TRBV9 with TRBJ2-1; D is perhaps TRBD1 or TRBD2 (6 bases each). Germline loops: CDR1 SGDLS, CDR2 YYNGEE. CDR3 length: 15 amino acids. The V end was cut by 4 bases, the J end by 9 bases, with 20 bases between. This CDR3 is CASSLLGGTPSEQFF. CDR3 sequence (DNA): TGTGCCAGCAGCCTTCTAGGGGGGACCCCCAGTGAGCAGTTCTTC.

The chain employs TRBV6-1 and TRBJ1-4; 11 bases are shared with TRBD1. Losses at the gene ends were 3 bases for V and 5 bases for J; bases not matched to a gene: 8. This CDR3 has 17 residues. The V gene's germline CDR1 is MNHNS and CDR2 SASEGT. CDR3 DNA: TGTGCCAGCAGTGACCGGGACAGGGGGGCGATGAATGAAAAACTGTTTTTT. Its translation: CASSDRDRGAMNEKLFF.

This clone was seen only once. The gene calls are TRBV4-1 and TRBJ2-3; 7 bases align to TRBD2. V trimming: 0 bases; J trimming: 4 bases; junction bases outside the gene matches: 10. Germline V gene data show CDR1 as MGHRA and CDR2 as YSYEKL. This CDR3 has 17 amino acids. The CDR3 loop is CASSQDGRTRSSDTQYF. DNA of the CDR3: TGCGCCAGCAGCCAAGATGGGAGGACTAGGAGTTCAGATACGCAGTATTTT.

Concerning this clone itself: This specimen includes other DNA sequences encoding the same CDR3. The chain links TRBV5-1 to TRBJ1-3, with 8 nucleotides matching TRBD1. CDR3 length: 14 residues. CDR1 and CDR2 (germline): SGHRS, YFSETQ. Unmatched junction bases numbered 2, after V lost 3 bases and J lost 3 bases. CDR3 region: CASSSQGGGNTIYF. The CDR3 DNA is TGCGCCAGCAGCTCACAGGGGGGTGGAAACACCATATATTTT.

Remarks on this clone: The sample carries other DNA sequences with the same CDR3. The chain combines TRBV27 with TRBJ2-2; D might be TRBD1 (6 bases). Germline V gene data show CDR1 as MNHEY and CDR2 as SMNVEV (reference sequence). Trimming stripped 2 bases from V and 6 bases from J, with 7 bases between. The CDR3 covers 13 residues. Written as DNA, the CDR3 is TGTGCCAGCAGTTTAGGGGGCCCCGGGGAGCTGTTTTTT. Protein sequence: CASSLGGPGELFF.

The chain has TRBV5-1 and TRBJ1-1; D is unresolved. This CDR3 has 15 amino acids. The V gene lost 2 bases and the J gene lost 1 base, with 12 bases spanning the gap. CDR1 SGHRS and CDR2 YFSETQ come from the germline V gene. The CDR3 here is CASSFPETANTEAFF. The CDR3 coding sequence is TGCGCCAGCAGCTTCCCCGAGACGGCGAACACTGAAGCTTTCTTT. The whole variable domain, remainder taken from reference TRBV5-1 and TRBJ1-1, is KAGVTQTPRYLIKTRGQQVTLSCSPISGHRSVSWYQQTPGQGLQFLFEYFSETQRNKGNFPGRFSGRQFSNSRSEMNVSTLELGDSALYLCASSFPETANTEAFFGQGTRLTVV.

The CDR3 protein is CASSLTGGSYEQYF. CDR3 coding DNA: TGTGCCAGCAGCTTAACTGGCGGATCCTACGAGCAGTACTTC. The chain joins TRBV7-6 to TRBJ2-7; no clear D. Trimming took off 2 bases at V and 1 base at J, with 9 bases between the two ends. The CDR3 is 14 residues long. The V gene's germline CDR1 is SGHVS and CDR2 FNYEAQ.

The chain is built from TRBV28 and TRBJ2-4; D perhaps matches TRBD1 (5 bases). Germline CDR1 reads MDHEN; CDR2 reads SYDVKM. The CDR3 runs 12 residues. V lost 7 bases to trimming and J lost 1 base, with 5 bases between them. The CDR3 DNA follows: TGTGCCAGCAAGGGGGCCAAAAACATTCAGTACTTC. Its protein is CASKGAKNIQYF.

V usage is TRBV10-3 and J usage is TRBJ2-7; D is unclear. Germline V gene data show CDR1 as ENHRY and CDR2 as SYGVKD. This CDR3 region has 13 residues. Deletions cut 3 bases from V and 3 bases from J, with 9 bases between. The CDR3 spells CAISEGGNYEQYF. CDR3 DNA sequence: TGTGCCATCAGTGAAGGTGGGAACTACGAGCAGTACTTC.

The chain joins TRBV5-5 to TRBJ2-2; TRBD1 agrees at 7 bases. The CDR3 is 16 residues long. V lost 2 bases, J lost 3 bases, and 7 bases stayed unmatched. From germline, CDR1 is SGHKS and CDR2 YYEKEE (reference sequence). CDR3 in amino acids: CASSFTGERYTGELFF. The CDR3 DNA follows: TGTGCCAGCAGCTTCACAGGGGAGAGATACACCGGGGAGCTGTTTTTT.

The CDR3 loop reads CASSLAPNEQYF. The CDR3 DNA follows: TGTGCCAGCAGTTTGGCCCCGAACGAGCAGTACTTC. This rearrangement joins TRBV28 to TRBJ2-7; D is unresolved. Germline V gene data show CDR1 as MDHEN and CDR2 as SYDVKM. The CDR3 totals 12 residues. V gave up 3 bases and J gave up 5 bases, with 8 bases separating them.

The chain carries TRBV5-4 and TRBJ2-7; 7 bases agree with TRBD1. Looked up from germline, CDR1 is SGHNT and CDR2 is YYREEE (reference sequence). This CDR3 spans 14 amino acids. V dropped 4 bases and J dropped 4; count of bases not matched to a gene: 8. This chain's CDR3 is CASSAKTGSYEQYF. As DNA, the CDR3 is TGTGCCAGCAGCGCCAAGACAGGGTCATACGAGCAGTACTTC.

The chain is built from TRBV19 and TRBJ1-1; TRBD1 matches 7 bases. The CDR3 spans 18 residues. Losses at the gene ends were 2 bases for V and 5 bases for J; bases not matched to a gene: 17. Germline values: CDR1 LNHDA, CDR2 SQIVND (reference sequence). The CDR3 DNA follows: TGTGCCAGTAGTATAACCACGAGGGGGCACAACGGGAGGACTGAAGCTTTCTTT. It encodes CASSITTRGHNGRTEAFF.

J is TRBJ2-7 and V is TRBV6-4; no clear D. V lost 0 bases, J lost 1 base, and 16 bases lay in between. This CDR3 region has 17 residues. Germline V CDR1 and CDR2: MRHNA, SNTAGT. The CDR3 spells CASSDSRALGFSYEQYF. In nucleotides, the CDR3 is TGTGCCAGCAGTGACTCCCGAGCACTCGGATTTTCCTACGAGCAGTACTTC.

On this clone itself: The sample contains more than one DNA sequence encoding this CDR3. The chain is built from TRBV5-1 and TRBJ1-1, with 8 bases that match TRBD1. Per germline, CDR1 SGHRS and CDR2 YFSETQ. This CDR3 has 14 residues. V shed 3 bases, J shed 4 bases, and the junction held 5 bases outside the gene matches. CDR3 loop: CASSSETGGTEAFF. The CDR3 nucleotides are TGCGCCAGCAGCTCAGAAACAGGGGGCACTGAAGCTTTCTTT. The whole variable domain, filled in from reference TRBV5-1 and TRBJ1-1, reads KAGVTQTPRYLIKTRGQQVTLSCSPISGHRSVSWYQQTPGQGLQFLFEYFSETQRNKGNFPGRFSGRQFSNSRSEMNVSTLELGDSALYLCASSSETGGTEAFFGQGTRLTVV.

CDR3 nucleotides: TGTGCCAGCACAAAAGTCTCTGGAAACACCATATATTTT. This codes for CASTKVSGNTIYF. The V and J genes are TRBV6-6 and TRBJ1-3; D not certain. CDR1 MNHNY and CDR2 SVGAGI come from the germline V gene (reference sequence). With 7 bases removed from V and 0 bases from J, the gap between germline ends came to 7 bases. This CDR3 comprises 13 residues.

The CDR3 region is CASRHGTGGPGELFF. CDR3 in DNA: TGTGCCAGCAGACACGGGACAGGGGGCCCCGGGGAGCTGTTTTTT. This chain uses TRBV7-8 with TRBJ2-2; 12 bases align to TRBD1. Germline CDR1 SGHVS, CDR2 FQNEAQ. V was clipped by 6 bases and J by 6 bases; unmatched bases: 5. The CDR3 has 15 amino acids.

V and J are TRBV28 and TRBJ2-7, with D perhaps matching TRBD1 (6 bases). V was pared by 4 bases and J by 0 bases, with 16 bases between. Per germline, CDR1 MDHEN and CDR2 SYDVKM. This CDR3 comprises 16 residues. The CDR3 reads CASSSITGIFSYEQYF. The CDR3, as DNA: TGTGCCAGCAGTTCAATCACAGGGATCTTCTCCTACGAGCAGTACTTC. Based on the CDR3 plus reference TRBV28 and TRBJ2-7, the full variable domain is DVKVTQSSRYLVKRTGEKVFLECVQDMDHENMFWYRQDPGLGLRLIYFSYDVKMKEKGDIPEGYSVSREKKERFSLILESASTNQTSMYLCASSSITGIFSYEQYFGPGTRLTVT.

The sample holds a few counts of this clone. The CDR3 sequence is CASNQAGANVLTF. Written as DNA, the CDR3 is TGTGCCAGCAACCAGGCTGGGGCCAACGTCCTGACTTTC. The chain has TRBV6-1 and TRBJ2-6; no clear D. This CDR3 has 13 amino acids. Germline V gives CDR1 MNHNS, CDR2 SASEGT. The V and J ends lost 7 bases and 2 bases respectively, with 6 bases between them.

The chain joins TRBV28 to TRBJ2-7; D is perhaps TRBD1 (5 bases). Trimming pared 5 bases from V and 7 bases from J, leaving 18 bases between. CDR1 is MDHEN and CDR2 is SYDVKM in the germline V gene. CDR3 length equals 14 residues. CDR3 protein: CASSQRRVEREQYF. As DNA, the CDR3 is TGTGCCAGCAGTCAACGCAGGGTCGAAAGGGAGCAGTACTTC.

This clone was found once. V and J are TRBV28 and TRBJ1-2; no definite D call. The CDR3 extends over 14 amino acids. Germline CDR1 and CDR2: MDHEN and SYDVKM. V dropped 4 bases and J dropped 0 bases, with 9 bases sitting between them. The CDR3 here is CASSSYPTNYGYTF. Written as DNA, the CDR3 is TGTGCCAGCAGTTCGTACCCCACTAACTATGGCTACACCTTC.

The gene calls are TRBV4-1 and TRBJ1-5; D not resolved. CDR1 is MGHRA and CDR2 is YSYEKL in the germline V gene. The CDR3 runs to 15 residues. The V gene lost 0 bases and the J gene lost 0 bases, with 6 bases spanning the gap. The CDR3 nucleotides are TGCGCCAGCAGCCAAGAGAGTTATAGCAATCAGCCCCAGCATTTT. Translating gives CASSQESYSNQPQHF.

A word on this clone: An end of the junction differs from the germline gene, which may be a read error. The CDR3 DNA is TGTGCCAGCAGCCCTAGTCTCAACCAGGAGACCCAGTACTTC. Protein: CASSPSLNQETQYF. The chain has TRBV28 and TRBJ2-5; D remains ambiguous. The CDR3 has 14 residues. Germline lookup yields CDR1 MDHEN and CDR2 SYDVKM.

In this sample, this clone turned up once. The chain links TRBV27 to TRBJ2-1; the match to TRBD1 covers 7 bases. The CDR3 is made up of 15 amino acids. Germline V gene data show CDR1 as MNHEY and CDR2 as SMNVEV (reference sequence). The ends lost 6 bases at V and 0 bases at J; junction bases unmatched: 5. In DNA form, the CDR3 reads TGTGCCAGCAGGGTCAGGGACAGCTCCTACAATGAGCAGTTCTTC. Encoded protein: CASRVRDSSYNEQFF.

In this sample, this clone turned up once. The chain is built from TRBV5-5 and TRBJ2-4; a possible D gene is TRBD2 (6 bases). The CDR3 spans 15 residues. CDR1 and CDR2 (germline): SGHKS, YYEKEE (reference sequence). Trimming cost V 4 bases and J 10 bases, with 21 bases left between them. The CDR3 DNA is TGTGCCAGCAGCGTCGGGACTGCCCTCGCGGGGATTCAGTACTTC. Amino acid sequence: CASSVGTALAGIQYF.

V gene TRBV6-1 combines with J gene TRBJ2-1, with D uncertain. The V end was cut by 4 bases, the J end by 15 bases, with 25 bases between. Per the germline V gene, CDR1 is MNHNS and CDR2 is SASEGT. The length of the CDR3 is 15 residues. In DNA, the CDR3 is TGTGCCAGCAGTGTTTCCCCCCAAATGAGCAGTTTAACGTTCTTC. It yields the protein CASSVSPQMSSLTFF.

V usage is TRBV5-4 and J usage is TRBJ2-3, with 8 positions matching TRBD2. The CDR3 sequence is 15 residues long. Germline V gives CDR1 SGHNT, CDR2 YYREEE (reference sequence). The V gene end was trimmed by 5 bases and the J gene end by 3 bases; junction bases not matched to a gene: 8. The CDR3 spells CASRAAGAATDTQYF. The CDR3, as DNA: TGTGCCAGCAGGGCAGCGGGAGCCGCTACAGATACGCAGTATTTT.